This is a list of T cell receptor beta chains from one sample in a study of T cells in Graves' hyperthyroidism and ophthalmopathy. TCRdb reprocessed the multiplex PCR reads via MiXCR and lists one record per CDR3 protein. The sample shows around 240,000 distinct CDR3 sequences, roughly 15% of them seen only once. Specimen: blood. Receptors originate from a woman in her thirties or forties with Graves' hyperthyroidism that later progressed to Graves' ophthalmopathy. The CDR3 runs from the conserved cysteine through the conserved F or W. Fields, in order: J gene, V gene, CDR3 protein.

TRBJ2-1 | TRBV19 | CASSTRDRYPSQFF
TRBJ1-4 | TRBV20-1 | CSARGFATSEKLFF
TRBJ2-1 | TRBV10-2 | CASSVTSLNNEQFF
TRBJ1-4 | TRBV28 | CASNPGTGVEKLFF
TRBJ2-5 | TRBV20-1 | CSAGGGTQYF
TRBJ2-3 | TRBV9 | CASSVRAVDTQYF
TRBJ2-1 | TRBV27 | CASSHPSGRGYNEQFF
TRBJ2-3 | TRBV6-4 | CASSYRGGRTDTQYF
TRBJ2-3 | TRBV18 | CASSPLPLLAGGPDTQYF
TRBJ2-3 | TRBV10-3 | CAISNRGLDTQYF
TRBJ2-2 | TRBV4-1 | CASSGVWTSGRANTGELFF
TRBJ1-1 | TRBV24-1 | CATSRRKTEAFF
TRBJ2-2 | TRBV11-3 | CASSSTNTGELFF